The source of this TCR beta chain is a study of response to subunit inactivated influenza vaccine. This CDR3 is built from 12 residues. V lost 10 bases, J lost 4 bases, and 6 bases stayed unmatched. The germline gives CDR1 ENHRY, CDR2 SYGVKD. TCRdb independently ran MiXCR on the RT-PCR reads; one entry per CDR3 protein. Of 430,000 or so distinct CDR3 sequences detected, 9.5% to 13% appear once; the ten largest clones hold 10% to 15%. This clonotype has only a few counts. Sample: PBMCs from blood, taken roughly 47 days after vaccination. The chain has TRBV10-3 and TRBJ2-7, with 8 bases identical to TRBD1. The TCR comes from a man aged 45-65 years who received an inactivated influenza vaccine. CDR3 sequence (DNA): TGTGCCACCGGACAGGGAAAGTACGAGCAGTACTTC. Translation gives CATGQGKYEQYF.